There are many counts of the clone carrying this T cell receptor (beta chain). What it recognizes is unknown. TCRbeta library construction was performed incorporating unique molecular identifiers. TCRdb redid the calling of the PCR reads with MiXCR, one entry per CDR3 protein. Among roughly 70,000 distinct CDR3 sequences, around 4.7% were seen once, and the ten largest hold approximately 20%. The sample belongs to a study of T-cell reconstitution after alpha-beta-depleted transplantation in children. Findings and caveats of the study: T-cell counts and diversity at one year post-transplant came mainly from newly produced T cells. After transplant, at about two months, alpha-beta T cells were reportedly derived from several hundred expanded graft clones. Some patients' high day-60 TCRbeta diversity was attributed to recipient cells surviving conditioning.

Trimming shortened V by 6 bases and J by 2 bases, and 17 bases separated the two germline ends. The CDR3 loop spans 15 amino acids. The chain carries TRBV12-3 or TRBV12-4 and TRBJ2-7; no definite D call. Sequences were derived from PBMCs, mostly from graft donor cells, sampled 180 days after TCRalphabeta/CD19-depleted stem cell transplant. This TCR was recovered from a boy younger than two who had a stem cell transplant for acute myeloid leukemia, so the T cells may come from the graft donor. CDR3 loop: CASSFSPSIPYEQYF. CDR3 in DNA: TGTGCCAGCAGCTTCAGTCCATCGATTCCCTACGAGCAGTACTTC.